A selection of T cell receptor beta chains follows, all from one sample in a study of blood T cell repertoires in COVID-19. This table comes from immunoSEQ multiplex PCR, and its TCRdb copy is limited to in-frame clones, with some not included. The sample lists just over 150,000 clones; around 83% were seen once. The sequenced sample was peripheral blood. These receptors were obtained from a woman aged 45-65 years with acute or convalescent COVID-19. CDR3s include the opening cysteine and the closing phenylalanine or tryptophan. D genes are given only for firm matches. A row's size may be missing; if present it is once, few, many or a size class.

>-|TRBV19|TRBJ1-5|-
TGTGCCAGTAGTTTCCGGGGGAATCAGCCCCAGCATTTT
CASSFRGNQPQHF
>-|TRBV7-2|TRBJ1-4|TRBD1
TGTGCCAGCAGCTTAGGCGACAGGGGTGTGAATGAAAAACTGTTTTTT
CASSLGDRGVNEKLFF
>-|TRBV6-6|TRBJ2-7|TRBD1
TGTGCCAGCAGTAGCCTAACCGGGACAGGGGGCGGTGAGCAGTACTTC
CASSSLTGTGGGEQYF
>-|TRBV4-3|TRBJ1-2|-
TGCGCCAGCAGCCAAGCCTTCCGGGGGGCCTCCTATGGCTACACCTTC
CASSQAFRGASYGYTF
>once|TRBV29-1|TRBJ2-7|-
TGCAGCGTTGATTTTGGCAGATCCTACGAGCAGTACTTC
CSVDFGRSYEQYF
>-|TRBV9|TRBJ1-3|-
TGTGCCAGCAGCCCCCGGCAGGCCGCCTCTGGAAACACCATATATTTT
CASSPRQAASGNTIYF
>-|TRBV7-2|TRBJ1-6|-
TGTGCCAGCTTGGAAGACAGGTTGAAACCCCTCCACTTT
CASLEDRLKPLHF
>once|TRBV20-1|TRBJ2-1|-
TGCAGTGCTGGCCCAGGGTCTGAGCAGTTCTTC
CSAGPGSEQFF
>-|TRBV2|TRBJ2-7|-
TGTGCCAGCAGGGCGGCTGCCTACGAGCAGTACTTC
CASRAAAYEQYF
>-|TRBV19|TRBJ2-7|-
TGTGCCAGTAGTAACGGGGGGCAGGGCTCCTACGAGCAGTACTTC
CASSNGGQGSYEQYF
>-|TRBV4-3|TRBJ1-2|TRBD1
TGCGCCAGCACCATCGGACAGGGGACAGTGGCTGGCTACACCTTC
CASTIGQGTVAGYTF
>-|TRBV7-3|TRBJ2-1|TRBD1
TGTGCCAGCAGCTTTCTTGGACAGGGTATCAATGAGCAGTTCTTC
CASSFLGQGINEQFF
>-|TRBV7-9|TRBJ1-3|TRBD1
TGTGCCAGCAGCGTGAGGGACAGCCACTCTGGAAACACCATATATTTT
CASSVRDSHSGNTIYF
>once|TRBV5-1|TRBJ1-4|-
TGCGCCAGCAGCTTGGGACAGGCGGCTAATGAACTGTTTTTT
CASSLGQAANELFF
>-|TRBV11-2|TRBJ1-1|-
TGTGCCAGCAGCTCCTTCGAAGGGGTGGCGAACACTGAAGCTTTCTTT
CASSSFEGVANTEAFF
>-|TRBV19|TRBJ2-6|-
TGTGCCAGTAGTATACTACAGTTTACACGCTCTGGGGCCAACGTCCTGACTTTC
CASSILQFTRSGANVLTF
>-|TRBV9|TRBJ2-1|-
TGTGCCAGCAGCGTAGGGGTTAGCGGACTAACCTACAATGAGCAGTTCTTC
CASSVGVSGLTYNEQFF
>-|TRBV10-3|TRBJ1-6|TRBD1
TGTGCCATCAGTGCAGCGCAGGGGGATGGTTCACCCCTCCACTTT
CAISAAQGDGSPLHF
>-|TRBV7-2|TRBJ2-5|TRBD2
TGTGCCAGCAGCTTCCCAAGAACTAGCGGGAGGCGGGAGACCCAGTACTTC
CASSFPRTSGRRETQYF
>-|TRBV5-4|TRBJ2-5|TRBD2
TGTGCCAGCAGCTCGTTAGCGGGGCGGGAGACCCAGTACTTC
CASSSLAGRETQYF
>-|TRBV6-2/TRBV6-3|TRBJ2-4|-
TGTGCCAGCAGTTACCCCCCGGGAGCGGGAAACATTCAGTACTTC
CASSYPPGAGNIQYF
>-|TRBV7-2|TRBJ2-7|-
TGTGCCAGCAGCTGGGCAACCTACGAGCAGTACTTC
CASSWATYEQYF
>-|TRBV21-1|TRBJ1-1|-
TGTGCCAGCAGCAAAGGGGGGACAGGTACTAAAGCTTTCTTT
CASSKGGTGTKAFF
>-|TRBV20-1|TRBJ1-1|-
TGCAGTGCTAGGGGCGTAGTAGCTTTCTTT
CSARGVVAFF
>-|TRBV7-3|TRBJ2-5|TRBD2
TGTGCCAGCAGGCGTACTAGCGGGAGTCAAGAGACCCAGTACTTC
CASRRTSGSQETQYF
>-|TRBV27|TRBJ1-5|TRBD1
TGTGCCAGCAGTCCGACGGGACAGTTCAATCAGCCCCAGCATTTT
CASSPTGQFNQPQHF
>-|TRBV7-3|TRBJ2-3|-
TGTGCCAGCAGCTTAACCCCAGGGGTCACAGATACGCAGTATTTT
CASSLTPGVTDTQYF
>-|TRBV27|TRBJ1-2|-
TGTGCCAGCAGTTTTGGGGCAGGGAGGAATGGCTACACCTTC
CASSFGAGRNGYTF
>-|TRBV7-2|TRBJ2-7|TRBD1
TGTGCCAGCAGCCAACTTTCGACAGGGGGCGAGCAGTACTTC
CASSQLSTGGEQYF
>-|TRBV4-2|TRBJ1-1|-
TGTGCCAGCAGCCAAGAACCCCAGGGTTACACTGAAGCTTTCTTT
CASSQEPQGYTEAFF
>-|TRBV6-2/TRBV6-3|TRBJ2-4|TRBD2
TGTGCCAGCAGCTCCGGGGGTAGCGGGGGGCTAGCCAAAAACATTCAGTACTTC
CASSSGGSGGLAKNIQYF
>once|TRBV10-1|TRBJ2-7|-
TGCGCCAGTATTACACCCCGTCGTTTTCCCTACGAGCAGTACTTC
CASITPRRFPYEQYF
>once|TRBV3-1/TRBV3-2|TRBJ1-3|-
TGTGCCAGCAGCCAAGGGCAGAACACCATATATTTT
CASSQGQNTIYF
>few|TRBV3-1/TRBV3-2|TRBJ1-1|TRBD1
TGTGCCAGCAGCTATTGGGACAGGGGAGGGACTGAAGCTTTCTTT
CASSYWDRGGTEAFF
>-|TRBV11-3|TRBJ2-1|-
TGTGCCAGCAGCATTAGCGGATCCTCCTACAATGAGCAGTTCTTC
CASSISGSSYNEQFF
>-|TRBV18|TRBJ1-3|TRBD1
TGTGCCAGCTCACCACGGACAGGTTACGACTCTGGAAACACCATATATTTT
CASSPRTGYDSGNTIYF
>-|TRBV6-2/TRBV6-3|TRBJ1-1|-
TGTGCCAGCAGTTTCGGTCAGAACAGGGTCGTCACTGAAGCTTTCTTT
CASSFGQNRVVTEAFF
>-|TRBV27|TRBJ2-3|-
TGTGCCAGCAGTTTGTGGGCGCACTTTCAAGATACGCAGTATTTT
CASSLWAHFQDTQYF
>-|TRBV13|TRBJ1-2|-
TGTGCCAGCAGCTTAGAATCCGAATACTACTATGGCTACACCTTC
CASSLESEYYYGYTF
>-|TRBV3-1/TRBV3-2|TRBJ2-7|TRBD1
TGTGCCAGCAGCCAAGATGGGACAGGGGGCGATGAGCAGTACTTC
CASSQDGTGGDEQYF
>-|TRBV21-1|TRBJ2-7|-
TGTGCCAGCAGCAGAAAAATAGGTGGGGACAGGGTTTTTTACGAGCAGTACTTC
CASSRKIGGDRVFYEQYF
>-|TRBV7-3|TRBJ2-1|TRBD2
TGTGCCAGCAGCTCTCGACTAGCCGACTACAATGAGCAGTTCTTC
CASSSRLADYNEQFF
>-|TRBV4-2|TRBJ2-1|-
TGTGCCAGCAGCCAGTCCGGGACTGGTGAGCAGTTCTTC
CASSQSGTGEQFF
>-|TRBV5-1|TRBJ2-7|TRBD1
TGCGCCAGCAGCCCCCAGGGGGACGCATCCTACGAGCAGTACTTC
CASSPQGDASYEQYF
>once|TRBV7-7|TRBJ2-3|TRBD1
TGTGCCAGCAGCTTAATGGGACAGGGCACAGATACGCAGTATTTT
CASSLMGQGTDTQYF
>-|TRBV19|TRBJ2-2|-
TGTGCCAGTACCACCTCTTGGAGTTCGGAGGGGGAGCTGTTTTTT
CASTTSWSSEGELFF
>-|TRBV28|TRBJ2-7|-
TGTGCCAGCACAGGGTACTACGAGCAGTACTTC
CASTGYYEQYF
>-|TRBV7-2|TRBJ1-1|-
TGTGCCAGCAGCCAATACCAGGGCCTTGAAGCTTTCTTT
CASSQYQGLEAFF
>-|TRBV7-2|TRBJ1-6|-
TGTGCCAGCAGCCTGGACAGAAATTCACCCCTCCACTTT
CASSLDRNSPLHF
>-|TRBV19|TRBJ1-2|-
TGTGCCAGTAGTCCCCGACAAGGGGCAAACTATGGCTACACCTTC
CASSPRQGANYGYTF
>once|TRBV7-2|TRBJ1-4|-
TGTGCCAGCAGTCAAGTGGGGGGAGAAAAACTGTTTTTT
CASSQVGGEKLFF
>-|TRBV3-1/TRBV3-2|TRBJ2-7|-
TGTGCCAGCAGCCAAGGGTTCGACAGCTCCTACGAGCAGTACTTC
CASSQGFDSSYEQYF
>-|TRBV2|TRBJ2-5|-
TGTGCCAGCAAGGAGGGAGAGACCCAGTACTTC
CASKEGETQYF
>few|TRBV5-1|TRBJ1-1|-
TGCGCCAGCAGCACACAGGGATATGAAGCTTTCTTT
CASSTQGYEAFF
>-|TRBV3-1/TRBV3-2|TRBJ1-2|TRBD1
TGTGCCAGCAGCCATGCGGACAGGGGAGTATATGGCTACACCTTC
CASSHADRGVYGYTF
>-|TRBV29-1|TRBJ2-3|TRBD2
TGCAGCGTTGTGCGTGCGGGAGGTGCAGATACGCAGTATTTT
CSVVRAGGADTQYF
>-|TRBV4-2|TRBJ2-1|TRBD2
TGTGCCAGCAGCCAAGAAGCGGGAGGCTACAATGAGCAGTTCTTC
CASSQEAGGYNEQFF
>-|TRBV7-2|TRBJ1-6|TRBD1
TGTGCCAGCAGCTGGAGAGCCCAGGGGGCCGGGTCCTATAATTCACCCCTCCACTTT
CASSWRAQGAGSYNSPLHF
>-|TRBV6-2/TRBV6-3|TRBJ1-5|-
TGTGCCAGCAGTCTCCCGCCCGGTGGTTATCAGCCCCAGCATTTT
CASSLPPGGYQPQHF
>few|TRBV4-2|TRBJ2-1|TRBD1
TGTGCCAGCAGCTTCGACGGGACAGGGGGCCACAATGAGCAGTTCTTC
CASSFDGTGGHNEQFF